This T cell receptor beta chain was retrieved from a study of T-cell reconstitution after alpha-beta-depleted transplantation in children. The germline V gene has CDR1 DFQATT and CDR2 SNEGSKA (reference sequence). The CDR3 extends over 13 amino acids. Between the trimmed V and J ends, which lost 0 bases and 6 bases, there was a span of 8 bases. This clonotype was seen only a few times. TCRbeta library preparation incorporated unique molecular identifiers. MiXCR, run by TCRdb on the PCR reads, gives a single entry per CDR3 protein. The profile shows some 200,000 distinct CDR3 sequences, under 8.5% of them singletons.

The sequenced sample was PBMCs, mostly from graft donor cells, obtained 360 days after TCRalphabeta/CD19-depleted stem cell transplant. This clonotype was sampled from a male patient between 2 and 15 years old who had a stem cell transplant for acute myeloid leukemia, so the T cells may come from the graft donor. The rearrangement links TRBV20-1 to TRBJ2-2; tentatively, D is TRBD1 (5 bases). The CDR3 DNA reads as TGCAGTGCTAGAGACAGGGTTCCCGGGGAGCTGTTTTTT. Its translation is CSARDRVPGELFF.